The 27 T cell receptor beta chains presented below share a single source sample, sequenced in a study of T-cell reconstitution after alpha-beta-depleted transplantation in children listed by TCRdb under 2016. The treatment or condition label of this sample denotes: allogeneic hematopoietic cell transplantation with graft depleted of TCRalphabeta T cells and CD19 B cells. Library method: PCR. Sequencing took place on an Illumina HiSeq 2500. Molecular barcoding was employed in the preparation of TCR libraries, with unique molecular identifiers being used to normalize TCRbeta repertoire quantification. TCRdb reprocessing: public reads trimmed at Q25 with fastp, clones called with MiXCR, in-frame beta chains kept. Each entry is one CDR3 protein sequence, shown with its most common DNA and genes. Recorded for this sample are approximately 980,000 distinct CDR3 sequences; less than 30% of them occurred a single time. Under 30% of the sample comes from the top ten.

The material was PBMCs, mostly from graft donor cells, obtained 360 days after TCRalphabeta/CD19-depleted stem cell transplant. The receptors were gathered from a boy under two years old who had a stem cell transplant for SCID, so the T cells may come from the graft donor.

V is TRBV2 and J is TRBJ2-3, with D unresolved. Looked up from germline, CDR1 is SNHLY and CDR2 is FYNNEI. The CDR3 sequence is 12 residues long. The germline V and J ends were trimmed by 3 bases and 3 bases, with 4 bases remaining between them. CDR3 loop: CASSDDTDTQYF. As DNA, the CDR3 is TGTGCCAGCAGTGACGATACAGATACGCAGTATTTT.

J is TRBJ2-7 and V is TRBV5-1, with 7 bases fitting TRBD2. Germline V lookup: CDR1 SGHRS, CDR2 YFSETQ. The CDR3 length is 14 residues. Trimming removed 2 bases from V and 5 bases from J; junction bases left unmatched: 7. The chain's CDR3 is CASSLTGTNNEQYF. The CDR3 region has the DNA TGCGCCAGCAGCTTAACCGGGACTAATAACGAGCAGTACTTC. The full variable domain, in which reference TRBV5-1 and TRBJ2-7 provide the parts outside the CDR3, is KAGVTQTPRYLIKTRGQQVTLSCSPISGHRSVSWYQQTPGQGLQFLFEYFSETQRNKGNFPGRFSGRQFSNSRSEMNVSTLELGDSALYLCASSLTGTNNEQYFGPGTRLTVT.

For the CDR3, the DNA is TGTGCCAGCAGTTCTAGGGTCAGGGCAGCCACCTACGAGCAGTACTTC. Translating it yields CASSSRVRAATYEQYF. The chain couples TRBV12-3 or TRBV12-4 to TRBJ2-7, with D possibly matching TRBD1 (5 bases). This CDR3 has 16 amino acids. The V end was cut by 4 bases, the J end by 2 bases, with 18 bases between.

This clonotype occurred once. The germline gene is not matched at one end of the junction; a read error may be the cause. This sequence joins TRBV28 and TRBJ2-7; D gene uncertain. Germline lookup yields CDR1 MDHEN and CDR2 SYDVKM. This CDR3 has 15 residues. The CDR3 region is CASSSGSLSSYGQYF. The CDR3 nucleotides read TGTGCCAGCAGCTCAGGTTCTCTTAGCTCCTACGGGCAGTACTTC.

The chain links TRBV12-3 or TRBV12-4 to TRBJ1-1, with D possibly TRBD1 on 5 matching bases. The V end was cut by 5 bases, the J end by 0 bases, with 13 bases between. The CDR3 spans 15 residues. DNA for the CDR3: TGTGCCAGCAGTCCCTGGGACGGAATGAACACTGAAGCTTTCTTT. Amino acids: CASSPWDGMNTEAFF.

The gene calls are TRBV7-2 and TRBJ1-2; D perhaps matches TRBD1 (6 bases). The CDR3 has 15 amino acids. Germline V gene data show CDR1 as SGHTA and CDR2 as FQGNSA. Between the trimmed V and J ends, which lost 6 bases and 4 bases, there was a span of 18 bases. CDR3 nucleotides: TGTGCCAGCAGGCGAGGAATCGCCAGGGGCTATGGCTACACCTTC. Amino acids: CASRRGIARGYGYTF.

The rearrangement joins TRBV25-1 to TRBJ2-5; D gene unclear. The CDR3 has 15 residues. V was pared by 1 base and J by 3 bases, with 12 bases between. Germline loops: CDR1 MGHDK, CDR2 SYGVNS. The CDR3 loop is CASSEWRAREETQYF. CDR3 DNA: TGTGCCAGCAGTGAATGGCGAGCTAGGGAAGAGACCCAGTACTTC.

This clonotype has ten or more counts. The chain couples TRBV29-1 to TRBJ2-2; maybe TRBD1 (6 bases). Trimming pared 7 bases from V and 0 bases from J, leaving 12 bases between. From germline, CDR1 is SQVTM and CDR2 ANQGSEA. The CDR3 sequence is 14 residues long. The CDR3 is CSARTETNTGELFF. The DNA for the CDR3 is TGCAGCGCCCGGACAGAAACGAACACCGGGGAGCTGTTTTTT.

V usage is TRBV9 and J usage is TRBJ2-5; 7 positions match TRBD1. Germline V gene sequence: CDR1 SGDLS, CDR2 YYNGEE. The ends lost 4 bases at V and 2 bases at J; junction bases unmatched: 8. This CDR3 spans 15 amino acids. The CDR3 region is CASSKTGTEQETQYF. DNA for the CDR3: TGTGCCAGCAGCAAAACCGGGACAGAGCAAGAGACCCAGTACTTC. The whole variable domain, remainder taken from reference TRBV9 and TRBJ2-5, is DSGVTQTPKHLITATGQRVTLRCSPRSGDLSVYWYQQSLDQGLQFLIQYYNGEERAKGNILERFSAQQFPDLHSELNLSSLELGDSALYFCASSKTGTEQETQYFGPGTRLLVL.

This chain connects TRBV9 to TRBJ2-1; 7 bases are shared with TRBD2. The CDR3 runs 16 residues. From germline, CDR1 is SGDLS and CDR2 YYNGEE. V lost 3 bases, J lost 7 bases, and 13 bases stayed unmatched. Here the CDR3 DNA reads TGTGCCAGCAGCGAGTATAGGCGGGGGTGGGGGAATGAGCAGTTCTTC. Its protein is CASSEYRRGWGNEQFF.

This clonotype was detected only a few times. The chain employs TRBV7-3 and TRBJ2-3; 9 bases map to TRBD2. The V and J ends lost 2 bases and 6 bases, in that order; junction bases with no gene match: 6. There are 15 residues in the CDR3. Germline values: CDR1 SGHTA, CDR2 FQGTGA. The CDR3 nucleotides read TGTGCCAGCAGCTTAGGCGGGGGGGCCTCGGATACGCAGTATTTT. Translated, it gives CASSLGGGASDTQYF.

The chain couples TRBV6-1 to TRBJ1-2; TRBD1 matches 8 bases. V shed 7 bases and J 4 bases; nucleotides not matched to a gene: 8. This CDR3 region has 14 residues. The germline CDR1 and CDR2 sequences are MNHNS and SASEGT. The CDR3 bases are TGTGCCAGCAATCGGGCAGGGGGCATCTATGGCTACACCTTC. It translates to CASNRAGGIYGYTF.

J is TRBJ2-3 and V is TRBV15; the match to TRBD1 covers 8 bases. There are 17 residues in the CDR3. CDR1 LNHNV and CDR2 YYDKDF come from the germline V gene (reference sequence). V was pared by 1 base and J by 4 bases, with 10 bases of the junction left unmatched. The CDR3 sequence is CATSRAVPDRVADTQYF. CDR3 DNA: TGTGCCACCAGCAGAGCGGTTCCGGACAGGGTCGCAGATACGCAGTATTTT.

The CDR3 is CASRPGQGEANTGELFF. Written as DNA, the CDR3 is TGTGCCAGCAGACCCGGACAGGGGGAGGCGAACACCGGGGAGCTGTTTTTT. The chain employs TRBV12-3 or TRBV12-4 and TRBJ2-2, with TRBD1 matching over 10 bases. The CDR3 runs to 17 residues. After removal of 6 bases from V and 0 bases from J, the junction contained 7 bases not matched to a gene.

The CDR3 DNA is TGCGCCAGCAGCCCTACCCCCTCTCCAAAGGCTGGTTCACCCCTCCACTTT. Protein: CASSPTPSPKAGSPLHF. This sequence joins TRBV5-1 and TRBJ1-6, with no clear D. Germline V gene data show CDR1 as SGHRS and CDR2 as YFSETQ. V gave up 4 bases and J gave up 9 bases, with 23 bases separating them. The CDR3 spans 17 residues.

V usage is TRBV20-1 and J usage is TRBJ2-5; TRBD1 or TRBD2 may be the D gene (5 bases each). The CDR3 sequence is 15 residues long. Trimming removed 5 bases at V and 0 bases at J, with 16 bases between. Germline lookup yields CDR1 DFQATT and CDR2 SNEGSKA (reference sequence). This CDR3 reads CSAHAWGSDQETQYF. CDR3 nucleotides: TGCAGTGCTCATGCGTGGGGGTCGGACCAAGAGACCCAGTACTTC.

The gene calls are TRBV5-1 and TRBJ2-7, with 9 positions matching TRBD1. The germline V gene has CDR1 SGHRS and CDR2 YFSETQ. J gave up 0 bases and V 4 bases, and 8 bases lay outside the gene matches. The CDR3 covers 16 residues. The CDR3 spells CASSVSSTGGSYEQYF. The CDR3 region has the DNA TGCGCCAGCAGCGTGAGTTCGACAGGGGGCTCCTACGAGCAGTACTTC.

This sequence joins TRBV4-2 and TRBJ2-3; D is perhaps TRBD2 (5 bases). CDR1 is LGHNA, CDR2 YNFKEQ, per germline. Trimming pared 0 bases from V and 2 bases from J, leaving 15 bases between. This CDR3 is 17 amino acids long. CDR3 sequence: CASSQDHGADITDTQYF. Here the CDR3 DNA reads TGTGCCAGCAGCCAAGATCACGGAGCGGATATCACAGATACGCAGTATTTT.

This chain joins TRBV6-5 and TRBJ1-1, with 7 nucleotides matching TRBD1. CDR1 MNHEY and CDR2 SVGAGI come from the germline V gene. The CDR3 spans 13 residues. With V trimmed by 0 bases and J by 8 bases, 3 bases remained unmatched. The CDR3 spells CASSYSGRGEAFF. For the CDR3, the DNA is TGTGCCAGCAGTTACTCGGGCAGGGGGGAAGCTTTCTTT.

The chain recombines TRBV5-1 with TRBJ2-5; tentatively, D is TRBD2 (6 bases). Per germline, CDR1 SGHRS and CDR2 YFSETQ. V gave up 0 bases and J gave up 4 bases, with 13 bases separating them. The CDR3 loop spans 15 amino acids. CDR3 region: CASSLEGQGGETQYF. DNA of the CDR3: TGCGCCAGCAGCTTGGAAGGGCAGGGAGGAGAGACCCAGTACTTC.

The rearrangement links TRBV24-1 to TRBJ2-1; 7 bases map to TRBD1. Germline values: CDR1 KGHDR, CDR2 SFDVKD. V lost 4 bases and J lost 7; bases outside the gene matches: 9. The length of the CDR3 is 15 residues. CDR3 sequence: CATSEGSTGRNEQFF. For the CDR3, the DNA is TGTGCCACCAGTGAGGGCTCGACAGGGCGAAATGAGCAGTTCTTC.

This chain connects TRBV12-3 or TRBV12-4 to TRBJ2-3, with D hard to call. This CDR3 is built from 15 residues. The V gene lost 4 bases and the J gene lost 2 bases, with 13 bases spanning the gap. CDR3 in DNA: TGTGCCAGCAGTTCCGAGCAGTTAACCACAGATACGCAGTATTTT. Its translation: CASSSEQLTTDTQYF.

The chain employs TRBV25-1 and TRBJ1-1; TRBD1 aligns across 7 bases. CDR3 length equals 14 residues. Germline CDR1 MGHDK, CDR2 SYGVNS. V shed 6 bases, J shed 4 bases, and the junction held 8 bases outside the gene matches. CDR3 loop: CASSQTGPGTEAFF. In nucleotides, the CDR3 is TGTGCCAGCAGCCAGACAGGGCCGGGCACTGAAGCTTTCTTT.

In nucleotides, the CDR3 is TGTGCCATCAGGGCGGGACTAGCGGGGGGCACGCGGAGCAATGAGCAGTTCTTC. Its protein product is CAIRAGLAGGTRSNEQFF. This chain links TRBV10-3 with TRBJ2-1; 15 bases fit TRBD2. Germline V CDR1 and CDR2: ENHRY, SYGVKD. After removal of 6 bases from V and 6 bases from J, the junction contained 12 bases not matched to a gene. This CDR3 is 18 amino acids long.

The table lists this clonotype with many counts. One junction end disagrees with the germline gene, perhaps due to a read error. The chain uses TRBV5-1 and TRBJ2-2; D is undetermined. The CDR3 runs 14 residues. Germline V gives CDR1 SGHRS, CDR2 YFSETQ. The CDR3 protein is CASSPDGNTGELFF. Here the CDR3 DNA reads TGTGCCAGCAGCCCGGACGGGAACACCGGGGAGCTGTTTTTT.

V is TRBV12-3 or TRBV12-4 and J is TRBJ2-7, with D perhaps TRBD1 (5 bases). The CDR3 is made up of 15 amino acids. V dropped 6 bases and J dropped 5 bases, with 20 bases sitting between them. The DNA of the CDR3 is TGTGCCAGCAGCCCCAAAAGGACAACAGAGGACGAGCAGTACTTC. This gives the protein CASSPKRTTEDEQYF.

Written as DNA, the CDR3 is TGTGCCAGCAGTTTCGGCGGGGCTCGGTTGGGCGAGCAGTACTTC. This encodes CASSFGGARLGEQYF. The chain couples TRBV12-3 or TRBV12-4 to TRBJ2-7; a weak D match, TRBD2 (6 bases). The CDR3 sequence is 15 residues long. Trimming left V 3 bases short and J 6 bases short, with 18 bases between.